Listed below are T cell receptor beta chains from one sample, sequenced in a study of blood T cell repertoires in COVID-19. Profiled with immunoSEQ multiplex PCR; TCRdb holds only in-frame clones, not every one. Here the sample spans under 80,000 clones, over 65% being singletons. The sample taken for sequencing was peripheral blood. The receptors were gathered from a man older than 75 with active or convalescent COVID-19. CDR3s include the opening cysteine and the closing phenylalanine or tryptophan. Each record gives: D gene, V gene, J gene, CDR3 protein, CDR3 DNA. A D gene is named only where the DNA matches it firmly.

d_call: TRBD2; v_call: TRBV15; j_call: TRBJ2-2; cdr3_aa: CATSRELAKNTGELFF; cdr3_nt: TGTGCCACCAGCAGAGAACTAGCGAAGAACACCGGGGAGCTGTTTTTT
d_call: -; v_call: TRBV11-2; j_call: TRBJ1-2; cdr3_aa: CASSLEGARGYTF; cdr3_nt: TGTGCCAGCAGCTTAGAGGGGGCGCGAGGCTACACCTTC
d_call: -; v_call: TRBV3-1/TRBV3-2; j_call: TRBJ2-2; cdr3_aa: CASSQRNRGGPNTGELFF; cdr3_nt: TGTGCCAGCAGCCAACGAAACAGGGGAGGCCCGAACACCGGGGAGCTGTTTTTT
d_call: TRBD2; v_call: TRBV4-2; j_call: TRBJ2-1; cdr3_aa: CASSQSLRVAGSSYNEQFF; cdr3_nt: TGTGCCAGCAGCCAATCCCTCAGGGTAGCGGGGTCCTCCTACAATGAGCAGTTCTTC
d_call: -; v_call: TRBV24-1; j_call: TRBJ2-7; cdr3_aa: CATSDSTSFSYEQYF; cdr3_nt: TGTGCCACCAGTGATTCAACTAGTTTCTCCTACGAGCAGTACTTC
d_call: TRBD1; v_call: TRBV5-4; j_call: TRBJ1-2; cdr3_aa: CASSPDRDRGYTF; cdr3_nt: TGTGCCAGCAGCCCGGACAGGGATAGGGGCTACACCTTC
d_call: -; v_call: TRBV6-1; j_call: TRBJ2-4; cdr3_aa: CASSDRQAKNIQYF; cdr3_nt: TGTGCCAGCAGTGACAGGCAAGCCAAAAACATTCAGTACTTC
d_call: -; v_call: TRBV29-1; j_call: TRBJ2-1; cdr3_aa: CSVEAVHSGAYNEQFF; cdr3_nt: TGCAGCGTTGAAGCGGTACATAGCGGAGCCTACAATGAGCAGTTCTTC
d_call: TRBD1; v_call: TRBV2; j_call: TRBJ1-5; cdr3_aa: CASSRTGINQPQHF; cdr3_nt: TGTGCCAGCAGTCGGACAGGGATTAATCAGCCCCAGCATTTT
d_call: -; v_call: TRBV7-2; j_call: TRBJ2-5; cdr3_aa: CASSLVQEETQYF; cdr3_nt: TGTGCCAGCAGCTTAGTACAGGAGGAGACCCAGTACTTC
d_call: TRBD1; v_call: TRBV6-5; j_call: TRBJ2-3; cdr3_aa: CASRQQGAVDTQYF; cdr3_nt: TGTGCCAGCAGGCAACAGGGGGCGGTAGATACGCAGTATTTT
d_call: TRBD2; v_call: TRBV7-2; j_call: TRBJ2-5; cdr3_aa: CASSRKGQRGGLETQYF; cdr3_nt: TGTGCCAGCAGCCGGAAGGGGCAGCGGGGGGGCCTCGAGACCCAGTACTTC
d_call: TRBD2; v_call: TRBV2; j_call: TRBJ2-2; cdr3_aa: CASSQAGGSVTGELFF; cdr3_nt: TGTGCCAGCAGTCAAGCGGGGGGAAGCGTCACCGGGGAGCTGTTTTTT